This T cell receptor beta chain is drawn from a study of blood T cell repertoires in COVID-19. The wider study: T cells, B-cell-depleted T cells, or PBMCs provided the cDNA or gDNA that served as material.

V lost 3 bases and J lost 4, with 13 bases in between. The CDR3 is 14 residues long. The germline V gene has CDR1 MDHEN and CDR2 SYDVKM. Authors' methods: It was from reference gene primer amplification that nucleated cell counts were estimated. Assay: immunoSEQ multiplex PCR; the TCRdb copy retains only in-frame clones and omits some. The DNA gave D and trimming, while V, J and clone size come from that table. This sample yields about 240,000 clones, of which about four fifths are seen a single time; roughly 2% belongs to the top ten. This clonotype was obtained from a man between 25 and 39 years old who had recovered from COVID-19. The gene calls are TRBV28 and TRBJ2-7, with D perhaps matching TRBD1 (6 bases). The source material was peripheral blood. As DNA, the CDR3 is TGTGCCAGCAGTTTTAGGGACACGCAGTACGAGCAGTACGTC. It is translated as CASSFRDTQYEQYV.